This T cell receptor beta chain was retrieved from a study of CD8 T cells in ankylosing spondylitis. A single record per CDR3 protein comes from TCRdb applying MiXCR to the 5' RACE reads. The repertoire includes some 120,000 distinct CDR3 sequences, more than 6.5% of them detected once, and approximately 12% sits in the top ten. The CDR3 runs 14 residues. Germline CDR1 reads SGHVS; CDR2 reads FNYEAQ. V shed 3 bases and J shed 4 bases, with 11 bases lying between them. This chain joins TRBV7-6 and TRBJ2-3; a weak D match, TRBD2 (5 bases). This TCR was sampled from a male donor with ankylosing spondylitis or in good health (not recorded which). The sample taken for sequencing was blood, either unsorted or a sorted T cell fraction (not recorded which). CDR3 in amino acids: CASSLRPAADTQYF. In DNA, the CDR3 is TGTGCCAGCAGCTTGCGGCCAGCGGCAGATACGCAGTATTTT.